This T cell receptor (beta chain) was sequenced in a study of metastatic and nonmetastatic thyroid tumors. Looking at the study overall: Repertoires from blood and tumor or nodule tissue of malignant and benign thyroid patients were compared. General study findings and limits: Malignant thyroid tumors reportedly had TCR beta diversity that was significantly higher than in benign nodules, in blood and tumor.

Before thyroid surgery, none of the patients had received any treatment. Between the trimmed V and J ends, which lost 2 bases and 5 bases, there was a span of 15 bases. The CDR3 runs 16 residues. Original data processing: A distant-metastasis classifier for papillary thyroid cancer was built using CDR3 differences across clinicopathological groups. TCRdb reanalyzed the PCR reads with MiXCR. The V and J calls come from TCRdb's annotation, not from the publication. The sample records over 14,000 clones, more than 3% being singletons. This clone was seen a few times. Its antigen is unidentified. The sequence came from a female donor with papillary thyroid cancer or a benign thyroid nodule (not recorded which). Some clones in this sample may be carry-over from other donors' samples. Sequenced input: tumor tissue. The chain is built from TRBV12-3 or TRBV12-4 and TRBJ2-2; perhaps TRBD1 as D (7 bases). The CDR3 reads CASSLRQGGSTGELFF. The CDR3 DNA reads TGTGCCAGCAGTTTACGGCAGGGGGGATCTACCGGGGAGCTGTTTTTT.